This record concerns one TCR beta chain sequence. This sample was included in a study of blood T cell repertoires in COVID-19. On the study more broadly: Sources were T cells, B-cell-depleted T cells, or PBMCs; the material itself was cDNA or gDNA.

The Seattle site enrolled patients during active infection and followed them longitudinally. Methods used by the authors: Reference gene primer amplification gave estimated nucleated cell counts. TCRdb's table, derived via immunoSEQ multiplex PCR, lists solely in-frame clones and lacks some. The V and J calls and the clone size are those of that table, but D and trimming were determined from the DNA. Of 250,000 to 350,000 clones in the sample, roughly 84% were seen once. CDR1 is SGHDT, CDR2 YYEEEE, per germline. Trimming cost V 1 base and J 4 bases; bases outside gene matches: 5. The CDR3 has 16 residues.

The origin of this receptor is a human donor with COVID-19, enrolled during active disease. The donor label of this sample is uncertain. V and J are TRBV5-6 and TRBJ2-3; 11 nucleotides align to TRBD2. Sequenced input: peripheral blood. The CDR3 bases are TGTGCCAGCAGCTTGTCTACTAGCGGGAGCTCAGATACGCAGTATTTT. It yields the protein CASSLSTSGSSDTQYF.